A single sample is the source of the 24 T cell receptor beta chains below, sequenced in a study of blood T cell repertoires in COVID-19. Sequencing was performed with immunoSEQ multiplex PCR; in TCRdb, only in-frame clones are kept and a portion is missing. This table has nearly 70,000 clones, nearly 90% appearing once. Sequenced input: peripheral blood. The source is a woman between 45 and 60 years old with COVID-19, enrolled during active disease.

The gene calls are TRBV28 and TRBJ1-6, with 7 bases fitting TRBD1. The germline gives CDR1 MDHEN, CDR2 SYDVKM. The CDR3 runs 15 residues. V gave up 2 bases and J gave up 10 bases; unmatched junction bases: 8. The CDR3 protein is CASSLRRQGGSPLHF. The CDR3 DNA reads TGTGCCAGCAGTTTAAGGCGACAGGGTGGCTCACCCCTCCACTTT.

This chain links TRBV18 with TRBJ2-1, with 8 bases fitting TRBD1. The CDR3 contains 16 residues. Germline V CDR1 and CDR2: KGHSH, LQKENI. With 2 bases clipped from V and 6 bases from J, the junction kept 9 bases outside the gene matches. CDR3 sequence: CASSPKTGDLSNEQFF. CDR3 bases: TGTGCCAGCTCACCAAAGACAGGGGACCTGAGCAATGAGCAGTTCTTC.

The rearrangement joins TRBV6-5 to TRBJ2-2, with 14 bases fitting TRBD2. From germline, CDR1 is MNHEY and CDR2 SVGAGI. The junction had 4 bases not matched to a gene; V was cut back by 8 bases and J by 5 bases. The CDR3 runs 15 residues. Here the CDR3 reads CASRLAGGPTGELFF. CDR3 in DNA: TGTGCCAGCCGACTAGCGGGAGGGCCGACCGGGGAGCTGTTTTTT.

The V call is TRBV12-2, the J call TRBJ1-2; the table's D call, TRBD1, was not checked against the DNA. TRBV12-2 has pseudogene status. The CDR3 totals 18 residues. This CDR3 is CASRRTDPRQGHNYGYTF. CDR3 nucleotides: TGTGCAAGTCGCCGAACCGATCCTAGACAGGGTCACAACTATGGCTACACCTTC.

The rearrangement uses TRBV24-1 and TRBJ2-7; 15 bases are a match to TRBD2. CDR1 and CDR2 from the germline V gene are KGHDR and SFDVKD. The CDR3 contains 15 residues. With V trimmed by 9 bases and J by 2 bases, 4 bases remained unmatched. CDR3 residues: CATGGLAGGPYEQYF. The DNA of the CDR3 is TGTGCCACCGGGGGACTAGCGGGAGGTCCCTACGAGCAGTACTTC.

This chain connects TRBV10-1 to TRBJ1-5; D is ambiguous. The CDR3 is 13 amino acids. Germline V CDR1 and CDR2: WNHNN, SYGVQD (reference sequence). V was trimmed by 0 bases and J by 7 bases, leaving 7 bases between them. For the CDR3, the DNA is TGCGCCAGCAGTGAGTCTCGAGAGCAGCCCCAGCATTTT. Residues: CASSESREQPQHF.

CDR3 residues: CASSSRGYSDGYTF. DNA for the CDR3: TGTGCCAGCAGCTCAAGGGGTTACTCGGATGGCTACACCTTC. The rearrangement links TRBV11-3 to TRBJ1-2, with a weak D call TRBD1 (5 bases). The CDR3 sequence is 14 residues long. The V gene's germline CDR1 is SGHNT and CDR2 YENEEA. V dropped 4 bases and J dropped 6 bases, with 15 bases sitting between them.

The V call is TRBV2, the J call TRBJ1-1, with D perhaps matching TRBD1 (6 bases). V shed 6 bases and J shed 3 bases, with 14 bases lying between them. CDR1 SNHLY and CDR2 FYNNEI come from the germline V gene. CDR3 length: 14 amino acids. This CDR3 reads CASSRGLKDTEAFF. CDR3 DNA: TGTGCCAGCAGCAGGGGCCTGAAAGACACTGAAGCTTTCTTT.

The J gene is TRBJ2-2, the V gene TRBV2; D possibly corresponds to TRBD2 (6 bases). Trimming removed 4 bases from V and 4 bases from J, with 16 bases in between. The CDR3 consists of 16 residues. Germline assignment: CDR1 SNHLY and CDR2 FYNNEI. CDR3 region: CASSVRGSEGTGELFF. The DNA for the CDR3 is TGTGCCAGCAGTGTCCGGGGGAGTGAGGGCACCGGGGAGCTGTTTTTT.

The genes are TRBV5-5 and TRBJ2-3; the match to TRBD2 covers 7 bases. The CDR3 has 15 residues. Looked up from germline, CDR1 is SGHKS and CDR2 is YYEKEE (reference sequence). Germline trimming cut 4 bases from V and 0 bases from J; bases unmatched to any gene: 5. The CDR3 coding sequence is TGTGCCAGCAGCAAAACTAGCGCAAGCACAGATACGCAGTATTTT. This translates into CASSKTSASTDTQYF.

The V call is TRBV30, the J call TRBJ2-4; 13 nucleotides match TRBD2. CDR3 length equals 16 residues. Trimming removed 5 bases from V and 6 bases from J; junction bases left unmatched: 10. Per germline, CDR1 GTSNPN and CDR2 SVGIG (reference sequence). CDR3 nucleotides: TGTGCCTGGCATTTGGGACTAGCGGGAAGGTCAAACATTCAGTACTTC. Translation: CAWHLGLAGRSNIQYF. Based on the CDR3 plus reference TRBV30 and TRBJ2-4, the full variable domain is SQTIHQWPATLVQPVGSPLSLECTVEGTSNPNLYWYRQAAGRGLQLLFYSVGIGQISSEVPQNLSASRPQDRQFILSSKKLLLSDSGFYLCAWHLGLAGRSNIQYFGAGTRLSVL.

V usage is TRBV4-1 and J usage is TRBJ2-5, with 9 positions matching TRBD1. In germline, CDR1 is MGHRA, CDR2 YSYEKL. J lost 5 bases, V lost 1 base, and 5 bases had no gene match. The CDR3 consists of 15 residues. The CDR3 sequence is CASSQVGTGRETQYF. The CDR3 bases are TGCGCCAGCAGCCAAGTCGGGACAGGGCGTGAGACCCAGTACTTC.

The chain joins TRBV5-4 to TRBJ2-5, with 9 positions matching TRBD2. The germline CDR1 and CDR2 sequences are SGHNT and YYREEE (reference sequence). CDR3 length: 14 residues. J lost 3 bases, V lost 2 bases, and 2 bases had no gene match. For the CDR3, the DNA is TGTGCCAGCAGCTTTGGCGGGAGGGAAGAGACCCAGTACTTC. Its protein is CASSFGGREETQYF.

Only one count was recorded for this clone. The V call is TRBV28, the J call TRBJ2-3; TRBD1 matches 8 bases. This CDR3 region has 16 residues. Germline V CDR1 and CDR2: MDHEN, SYDVKM. The trim removed 7 bases at V and 4 bases at J, leaving 13 bases unmatched. The CDR3 protein is CASNKSGQGDADTQYF. The CDR3 DNA reads as TGTGCCAGCAACAAGAGTGGACAGGGTGACGCAGATACGCAGTATTTT.

This chain uses TRBV28 with TRBJ1-5; no reliable D call. Trimming pared 3 bases from V and 4 bases from J, leaving 4 bases between. The CDR3 spans 12 residues. Germline V lookup: CDR1 MDHEN, CDR2 SYDVKM. The CDR3, as DNA: TGTGCCAGCAGTTTTAGAAATCAGCCCCAGCATTTT. It specifies CASSFRNQPQHF.

J is TRBJ2-2 and V is TRBV18; TRBD1 matches 9 bases. This CDR3 is 15 amino acids long. Germline-derived CDR1 and CDR2 are KGHSH and LQKENI. Unmatched junction bases numbered 7, after V lost 4 bases and J lost 7 bases. CDR3 sequence: CASSQKGQGHGELFF. DNA for the CDR3: TGTGCCAGCTCACAAAAGGGACAGGGACACGGGGAGCTGTTTTTT.

The chain uses TRBV5-4 and TRBJ2-5; possible D gene TRBD1, 5 bases. Germline V gene lookup returns CDR1 SGHNT and CDR2 YYREEE (reference sequence). CDR3 length: 14 amino acids. Trimming shortened V by 1 base and J by 4 bases, and 11 bases separated the two germline ends. DNA for the CDR3: TGTGCCAGCAGCTTGCCAGGGTTGGTAGAGACCCAGTACTTC. Encoded protein: CASSLPGLVETQYF.

The rearrangement joins TRBV6-5 to TRBJ2-7, with a tentative D call TRBD2 (5 bases). There are 11 residues in the CDR3. Germline CDR1 is MNHEY and CDR2 is SVGAGI. V lost 7 bases and J lost 2, with 6 bases in between. In DNA form, the CDR3 reads TGTGCCAGCATGGAGGCCTACGAGCAGTACTTC. Encoded protein: CASMEAYEQYF.

CDR3 protein: CASRPGLNYNEQFF. The CDR3 DNA is TGTGCCAGCAGGCCGGGACTGAATTACAATGAGCAGTTCTTC. The genes are TRBV27 and TRBJ2-1; D may be TRBD2 (6 bases). Looked up from germline, CDR1 is MNHEY and CDR2 is SMNVEV (reference sequence). The CDR3 has 14 amino acids. Trimming removed 6 bases at V and 4 bases at J, with 13 bases between.

The rearrangement uses TRBV2 and TRBJ1-3, with 7 bases lining up with TRBD1. Looked up from germline, CDR1 is SNHLY and CDR2 is FYNNEI. V shed 5 bases and J 4 bases; nucleotides not matched to a gene: 2. The length of the CDR3 is 13 residues. The CDR3 here is CASSRDSGNTIYF. The CDR3, as DNA: TGTGCCAGCAGTAGGGACAGCGGAAACACCATATATTTT.

The chain is built from TRBV7-9 and TRBJ1-5; 7 bases line up with TRBD1. Trimming at V came to 5 bases and at J to 3 bases, leaving 7 bases not matched to a gene. Germline CDR1 reads SEHNR; CDR2 reads FQNEAQ (reference sequence). The CDR3 length is 15 residues. The CDR3 coding sequence is TGTGCCAGCAGCGGAGTGGGACAGCCCAATCAGCCCCAGCATTTT. Translating it yields CASSGVGQPNQPQHF.

CDR3 bases: TGTGCCAGCAGTGAAGGCGTTAGGAACACTGAAGCTTTCTTT. Protein sequence: CASSEGVRNTEAFF. This chain joins TRBV2 and TRBJ1-1, with unresolved D. The germline gives CDR1 SNHLY, CDR2 FYNNEI. CDR3 length: 14 amino acids. Trimming left V 1 base short and J 1 base short, with 7 bases between.

This clone was recorded only once. The chain has TRBV19 and TRBJ2-3; D might be TRBD2 (6 bases). In germline, CDR1 is LNHDA, CDR2 SQIVND (reference sequence). The V gene lost 3 bases and the J gene lost 0 bases, with 10 bases spanning the gap. The CDR3 is 15 residues long. CDR3: CASSIGGTSTDTQYF. In nucleotides, the CDR3 is TGTGCCAGTAGTATTGGCGGGACCAGCACAGATACGCAGTATTTT.

This clone was observed once. The rearrangement uses TRBV4-1 and TRBJ1-5; D call uncertain. Germline V gene data show CDR1 as MGHRA and CDR2 as YSYEKL. The CDR3 totals 13 residues. V was shortened by 1 base and J by 5 bases, with 6 bases between the two germline ends. CDR3 region: CASSQARDQPQHF. The CDR3 coding sequence is TGCGCCAGCAGCCAAGCCCGGGATCAGCCCCAGCATTTT.